This paragraph reports one T cell receptor beta chain. Produced via immunoSEQ multiplex PCR; TCRdb's table is partial and in-frame only. The repertoire consists of a few hundred thousand clones, with approximately 88% occurring once and the leading ten covering approximately 9%. This specimen comes from a study of blood T cell repertoires in COVID-19. Whole-study context: Specimens from acute and convalescent COVID-19 originated in the United States, Italy and Spain.

V dropped 3 bases and J dropped 7; count of bases not matched to a gene: 4. This CDR3 region has 14 residues. CDR1 DFQATT and CDR2 SNEGSKA come from the germline V gene (reference sequence). Recruits, aged about 18 to 95 years, lived in 24 US areas. Cohort assignment relied on participant-reported clinical history. Before being deemed recovered, Cohort 3 donors had two negative PCRs, clearance, or symptom resolution. The TCR originated in a woman aged 18-29 years who had recovered from COVID-19. The chain is built from TRBV20-1 and TRBJ2-7; 15 positions agree with TRBD2. Sequencing was carried out using PBMCs or T cells enriched from blood (not recorded which). The CDR3 loop is CSASKGLAGGEQYF. CDR3 sequence (DNA): TGCAGTGCTAGTAAAGGACTAGCGGGAGGGGAGCAGTACTTC.